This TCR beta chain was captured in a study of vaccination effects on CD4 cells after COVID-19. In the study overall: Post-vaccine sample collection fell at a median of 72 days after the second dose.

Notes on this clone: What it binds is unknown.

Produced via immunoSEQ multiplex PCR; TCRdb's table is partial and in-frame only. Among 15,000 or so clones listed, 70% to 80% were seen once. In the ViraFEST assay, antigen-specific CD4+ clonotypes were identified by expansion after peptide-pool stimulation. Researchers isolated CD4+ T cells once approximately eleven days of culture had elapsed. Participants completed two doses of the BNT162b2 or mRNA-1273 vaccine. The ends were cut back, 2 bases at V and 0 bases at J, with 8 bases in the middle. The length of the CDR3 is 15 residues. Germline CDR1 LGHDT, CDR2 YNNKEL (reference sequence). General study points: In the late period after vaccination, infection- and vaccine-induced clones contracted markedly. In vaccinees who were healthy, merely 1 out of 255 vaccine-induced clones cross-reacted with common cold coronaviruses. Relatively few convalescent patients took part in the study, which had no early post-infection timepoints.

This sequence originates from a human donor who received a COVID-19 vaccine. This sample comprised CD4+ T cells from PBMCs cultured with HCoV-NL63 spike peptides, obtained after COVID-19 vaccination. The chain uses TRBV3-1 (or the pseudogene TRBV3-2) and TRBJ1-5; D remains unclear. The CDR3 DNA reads TGTGCCAGCAGCCAACGCGAGGCTAGCAATCAGCCCCAGCATTTT. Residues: CASSQREASNQPQHF.